This T cell receptor (beta chain) derives from a study of CD8+CD57+ T cells in acquired aplastic anemia (dated by TCRdb to 2016 to 2019). Turning to the overall study: DNA extracted from sorted CD4+ and CD8+ cells had a mean of approximately 3.4 ug, with a range of roughly 0.2 to 27.4 ug. The research as a whole found: Around 27 CD8+ CDR3 sequences were found to be shared between patients and controls, but these sequences appeared to be highly expressed in patients and within the immunodominant clones of the patients. Patients and healthy controls showed no significant difference in CD8+ Simpson's diversity (P=0.060).

The study deep-sequenced TCR repertoires of sorted CD4+ and CD8+ blood T cells from severe aplastic anemia patients and healthy subjects. Ficoll-Paque density gradient centrifugation was used to isolate peripheral blood mononuclear cells. Before DNA extraction, CD4+ and CD8+ T cells were sorted with FACS or magnetic beads. Genomic DNA served as template for TCR beta VDJ combination and CDR3 sequence profiling. TCR repertoire sequencing was run on an Illumina HiSeq 2000. Per the source publication's procedure: Repertoires were assessed using TRBV/TRBJ rearrangement plots, CDR3 size and DJ length profiles, and Simpson's diversity index. Whichever DNA sequence was most abundant in the deep sequencing data was defined as the immunodominant clone. CDR3 amino acid sequences were screened for sharing across subjects and compared with published repertoires and the VDJdb database. TCRdb reprocessed the public reads (quality trimming at Q25 with fastp, clone calling with MiXCR) and kept in-frame beta chains. Every entry covers one CDR3 protein and lists the most common genes and DNA from its rows. The authors' filters were not applied to this entry. This sample gives 150,000 to 200,000 distinct CDR3 sequences in total; around 66% of them show up just once. In total, the top ten clones hold around 42% of the sample.

Relative to germline, V is missing 4 bases and J is missing 2 bases, with 5 bases of the junction outside any gene match. According to the germline V gene, CDR1 reads SGHRS and CDR2 reads YFSETQ. Counted from cysteine to phenylalanine, this CDR3 has 15 amino acids. Only the CDR3 portion is preserved as DNA: 45 bases, with reading frame beginning at the first base. Turning to this clonotype: Its antigen is not yet known. No clone much larger than this one lies a single base away; base qualities are absent.

Sequencing was performed on sorted CD4+, CD8+, or CD8+CD57+ T cells (not recorded which) from PBMCs. The sequence was collected from a human donor with severe aplastic anemia or a healthy control (not recorded which). The rearranged chain carries TRBV5-1 and TRBJ2-2; the junction holds 7 bases that match TRBD1. The DNA sequence is given as TGCGCCAGCAGCGCCTGGACAGGAAACACCGGGGAGCTGTTTTTT. It translates as CASSAWTGNTGELFF.